This TCR beta chain was recovered during a study of graft-versus-host responses after intestinal transplantation. Study as a whole: Isolated intestinal, liver-intestinal, or multivisceral transplants were what recipients had. All recipients were given anti-thymocyte globulin induction, and tacrolimus and steroids were then administered for three to four years.

Method: immunoSEQ multiplex PCR; TCRdb's copy keeps in-frame clones and lacks some. The top ten hold 2% of the sample, which has 80,000 to 95,000 clones, about 93% seen once. As concerns this clone: The antigen is undetermined.

Study-wide points: Allografts of one patient group, those with graft-donor T cell macrochimerism, had high graft-versus-host to host-versus-graft clonal ratios. Detection of GvH clones occurred in recipient marrow, and some had their first appearance in ileum or blood.

The clonotype originates from a human donor who received an intestinal transplant. This specimen consisted of unstimulated CD8+ T cells sorted from spleen or lymph node cells, obtained before intestinal transplant.

The CDR3 sequence is CASTGDYTGELFF. As DNA, the CDR3 is TGTGCCAGCACAGGGGATTACACCGGGGAGCTGTTTTTT. V and J are TRBV27 and TRBJ2-2, with a possible D match to TRBD1 (6 bases). Germline CDR1 and CDR2: MNHEY and SMNVEV (reference sequence). The CDR3 runs 13 residues. Trimming pared 7 bases from V and 3 bases from J, leaving 9 bases between.